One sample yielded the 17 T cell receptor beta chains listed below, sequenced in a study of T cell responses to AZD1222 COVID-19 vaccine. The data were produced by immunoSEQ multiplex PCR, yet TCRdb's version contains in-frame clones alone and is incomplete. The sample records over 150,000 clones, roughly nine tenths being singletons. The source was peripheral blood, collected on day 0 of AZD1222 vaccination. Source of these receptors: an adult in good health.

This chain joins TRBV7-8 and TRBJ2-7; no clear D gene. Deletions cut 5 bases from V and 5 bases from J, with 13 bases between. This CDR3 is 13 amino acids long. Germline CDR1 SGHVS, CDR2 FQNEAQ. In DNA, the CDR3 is TGTGCCAGCAGCCGAATACTCCGGGACGAGCAGTACTTC. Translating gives CASSRILRDEQYF.

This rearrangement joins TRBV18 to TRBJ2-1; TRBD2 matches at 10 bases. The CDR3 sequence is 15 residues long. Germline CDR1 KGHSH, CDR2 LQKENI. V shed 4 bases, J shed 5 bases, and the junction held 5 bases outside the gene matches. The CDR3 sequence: CASSLTAGGDNEQFF. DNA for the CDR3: TGTGCCAGCTCACTAACAGCGGGAGGGGACAATGAGCAGTTCTTC. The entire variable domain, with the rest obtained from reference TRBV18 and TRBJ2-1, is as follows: NAGVMQNPRHLVRRRGQEARLRCSPMKGHSHVYWYRQLPEEGLKFMVYLQKENIIDESGMPKERFSAEFPKEGPSILRIQQVVRGDSAAYFCASSLTAGGDNEQFFGPGTRLTVL.

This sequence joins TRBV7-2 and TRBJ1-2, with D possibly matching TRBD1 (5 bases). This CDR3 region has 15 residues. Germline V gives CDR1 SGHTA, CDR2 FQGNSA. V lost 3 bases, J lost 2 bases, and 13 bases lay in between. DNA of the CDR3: TGTGCCAGCAGCTTGACAGATCTAGGCAACTATGGCTACACCTTC. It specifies CASSLTDLGNYGYTF. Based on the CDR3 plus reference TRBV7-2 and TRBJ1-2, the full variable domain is GAGVSQSPSNKVTEKGKDVELRCDPISGHTALYWYRQSLGQGLEFLIYFQGNSAPDKSGLPSDRFSAERTGGSVSTLTIQRTQQEDSAVYLCASSLTDLGNYGYTFGSGTRLTVV.

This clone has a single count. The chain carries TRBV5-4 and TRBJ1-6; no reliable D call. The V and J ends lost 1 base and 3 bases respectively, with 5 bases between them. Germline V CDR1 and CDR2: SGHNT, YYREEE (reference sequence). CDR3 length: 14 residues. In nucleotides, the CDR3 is TGTGCCAGCAGCTTGTACAGCTATAATTCACCCCTCCACTTT. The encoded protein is CASSLYSYNSPLHF.

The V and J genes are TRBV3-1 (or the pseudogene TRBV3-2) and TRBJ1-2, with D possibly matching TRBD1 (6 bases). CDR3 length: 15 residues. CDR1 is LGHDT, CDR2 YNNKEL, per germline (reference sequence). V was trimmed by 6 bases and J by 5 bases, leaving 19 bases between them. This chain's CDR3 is CASSPTTGQSYGYTF. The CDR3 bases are TGTGCCAGCAGTCCGACCACTGGACAGAGTTATGGCTACACCTTC.

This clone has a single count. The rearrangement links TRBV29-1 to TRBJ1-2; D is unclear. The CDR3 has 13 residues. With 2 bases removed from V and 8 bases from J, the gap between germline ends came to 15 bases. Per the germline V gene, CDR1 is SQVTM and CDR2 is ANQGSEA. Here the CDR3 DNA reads TGCAGCGTTGAACCCATGACGCTGGGGGGCTACACCTTC. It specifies CSVEPMTLGGYTF.

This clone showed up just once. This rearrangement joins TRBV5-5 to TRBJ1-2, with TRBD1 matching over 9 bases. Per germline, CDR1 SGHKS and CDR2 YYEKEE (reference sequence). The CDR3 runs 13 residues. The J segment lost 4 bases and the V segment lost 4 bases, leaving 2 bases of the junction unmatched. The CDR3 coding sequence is TGTGCCAGCAGCGGGGACAGGGTCTATGGCTACACCTTC. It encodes CASSGDRVYGYTF.

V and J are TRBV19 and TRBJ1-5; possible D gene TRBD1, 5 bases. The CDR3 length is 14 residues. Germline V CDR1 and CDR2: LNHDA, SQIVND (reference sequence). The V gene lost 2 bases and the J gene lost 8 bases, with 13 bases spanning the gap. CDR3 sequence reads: CASSIQEGREPQHF. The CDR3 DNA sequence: TGTGCCAGTAGTATACAAGAGGGGAGGGAGCCCCAGCATTTT.

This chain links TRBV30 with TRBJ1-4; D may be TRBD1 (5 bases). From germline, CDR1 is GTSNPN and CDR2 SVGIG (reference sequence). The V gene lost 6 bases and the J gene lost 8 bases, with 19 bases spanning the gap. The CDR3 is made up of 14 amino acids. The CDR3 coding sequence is TGTGCCTGCCGGGGATGGGGGTTTGACGAAAAACTGTTTTTT. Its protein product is CACRGWGFDEKLFF.

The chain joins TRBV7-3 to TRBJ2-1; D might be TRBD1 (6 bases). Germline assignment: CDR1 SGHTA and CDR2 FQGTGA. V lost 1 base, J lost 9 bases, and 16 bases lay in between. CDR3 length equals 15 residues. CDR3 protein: CASSLNPGQIGEQFF. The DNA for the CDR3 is TGTGCCAGCAGCTTAAACCCAGGACAGATAGGTGAGCAGTTCTTC.

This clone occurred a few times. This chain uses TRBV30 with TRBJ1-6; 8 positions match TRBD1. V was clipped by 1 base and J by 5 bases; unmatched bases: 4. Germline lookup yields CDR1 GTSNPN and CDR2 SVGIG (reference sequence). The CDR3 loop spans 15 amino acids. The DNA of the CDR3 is TGTGCCTGGAGTGGGACAGGGATCAATAATTCACCCCTCCACTTT. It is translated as CAWSGTGINNSPLHF.

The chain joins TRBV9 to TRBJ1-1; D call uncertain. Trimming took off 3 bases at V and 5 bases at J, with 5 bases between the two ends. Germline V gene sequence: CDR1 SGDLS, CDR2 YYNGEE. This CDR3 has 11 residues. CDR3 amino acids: CASSAGTEAFF. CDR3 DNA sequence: TGTGCCAGCAGCGCCGGGACTGAAGCTTTCTTT. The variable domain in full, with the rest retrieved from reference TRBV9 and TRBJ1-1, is DSGVTQTPKHLITATGQRVTLRCSPRSGDLSVYWYQQSLDQGLQFLIQYYNGEERAKGNILERFSAQQFPDLHSELNLSSLELGDSALYFCASSAGTEAFFGQGTRLTVV.

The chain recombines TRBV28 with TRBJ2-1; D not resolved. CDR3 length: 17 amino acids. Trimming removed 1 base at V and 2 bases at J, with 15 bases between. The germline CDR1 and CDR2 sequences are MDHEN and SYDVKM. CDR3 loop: CASSLSVIGPAYNEQFF. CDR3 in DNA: TGTGCCAGCAGTTTATCAGTAATCGGGCCTGCCTACAATGAGCAGTTCTTC.

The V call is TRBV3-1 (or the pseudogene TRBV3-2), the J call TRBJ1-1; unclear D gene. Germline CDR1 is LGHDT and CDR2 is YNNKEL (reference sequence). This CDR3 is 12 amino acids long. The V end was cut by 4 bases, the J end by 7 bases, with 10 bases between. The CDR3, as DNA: TGTGCCAGCAGCCCGCCGCGGGGTGAAGCTTTCTTT. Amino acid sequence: CASSPPRGEAFF.

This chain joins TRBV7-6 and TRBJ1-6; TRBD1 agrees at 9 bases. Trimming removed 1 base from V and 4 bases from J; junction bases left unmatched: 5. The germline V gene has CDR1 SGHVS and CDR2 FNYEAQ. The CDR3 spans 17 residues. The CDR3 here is CASSLGGQGTYNSPLHF. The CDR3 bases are TGTGCCAGCAGCTTAGGGGGACAGGGAACGTATAATTCACCCCTCCACTTT.

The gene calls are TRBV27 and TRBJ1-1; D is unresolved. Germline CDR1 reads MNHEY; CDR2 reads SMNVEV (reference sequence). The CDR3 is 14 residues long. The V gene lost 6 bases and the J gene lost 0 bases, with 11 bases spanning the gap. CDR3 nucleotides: TGTGCCAGCAGCCCGGCAGGTCTGAACACTGAAGCTTTCTTT. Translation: CASSPAGLNTEAFF.

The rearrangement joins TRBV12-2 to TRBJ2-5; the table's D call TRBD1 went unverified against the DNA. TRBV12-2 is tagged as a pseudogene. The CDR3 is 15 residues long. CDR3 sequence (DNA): TGTGCAAGTCGCTTCACAGGGGCCGGGGTAGAGACCCAGTACTTC. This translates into CASRFTGAGVETQYF.